Listed below are T cell receptor beta chains from one sample, sequenced in a study of T-cell reconstitution after alpha-beta-depleted transplantation in children. One entry per CDR3 protein, called by TCRdb with MiXCR from the PCR reads. The table lists 420,000 or so distinct CDR3 sequences, about a tenth of them singletons. The source material was PBMCs from the stem cell graft donor, sampled from the stem cell graft. The receptors here all came from a human donor who donated a stem cell graft to a child with acute myeloid leukemia. CDR3s include the opening cysteine and the closing phenylalanine or tryptophan. The D gene is left open where the match is weak. Where a row states a size, it is once, few, many or the class of an expanded clone; other rows omit it.

TRBJ2-6 | TRBD2 | TRBV6-1 | few | CASSEAEEAGGFWGANVLTF | TGTGCCAGCAGTGAAGCTGAGGAAGCGGGGGGATTCTGGGGGGCCAACGTCCTGACTTTC
TRBJ2-4 | TRBD1 | TRBV20-1 | few | CSARVGQGGHIQYF | TGCAGTGCTAGAGTTGGACAGGGCGGGCACATTCAGTACTTC
TRBJ1-5 | . | TRBV30 | few | CAWSGGSNQPQHF | TGTGCCTGGAGTGGGGGGAGCAATCAGCCCCAGCATTTT
TRBJ1-2 | TRBD1 | TRBV4-3 | . | CASSREDRRQGYTF | TGCGCCAGCAGCCGAGAGGACAGGCGGCAGGGCTACACCTTC
TRBJ1-5 | . | TRBV6-5 | many | CAVQGGQSNQPQHF | TGTGCCGTACAAGGAGGGCAGAGCAATCAGCCCCAGCATTTT
TRBJ1-1 | . | TRBV29-1 | many | CSVGGRGTEAFF | TGCAGCGTGGGAGGGAGAGGCACTGAAGCTTTCTTT
TRBJ2-2 | . | TRBV5-6 | few | CASSFVGGGELFF | TGTGCCAGCAGCTTCGTGGGAGGCGGGGAGCTGTTTTTT
TRBJ2-1 | TRBD1 | TRBV29-1 | . | CSVSNHRGRSIEQFF | TGCAGCGTTTCGAACCACAGGGGGCGGAGTATTGAGCAGTTCTTC
TRBJ1-1 | TRBD1 | TRBV5-1 | few | CASSLGDRVDLHTEAFF | TGCGCCAGCAGCTTGGGGGACAGGGTCGACCTTCACACTGAAGCTTTCTTT
TRBJ2-1 | . | TRBV7-9 | many | CASSQAVYNEQFF | TGTGCCAGCAGCCAAGCGGTTTACAATGAGCAGTTCTTC
TRBJ2-3 | TRBD2 | TRBV3-1 | . | CASSQGSGTSVTDTQYF | TGTGCCAGCAGCCAAGGGTCCGGGACTAGCGTAACAGATACGCAGTATTTT
TRBJ2-6 | TRBD1 | TRBV6-5 | few | CASSYLGQGVGANVLTF | TGTGCCAGCAGTTACTTGGGACAGGGGGTAGGGGCCAACGTCCTGACTTTC
TRBJ2-4 | . | TRBV6-5 | . | CASSYSLWGDIQYF | TGTGCCAGCAGTTACTCTTTGTGGGGGGACATTCAGTACTTC
TRBJ2-1 | TRBD2 | TRBV20-1 | few | CSARISGSVEQFF | TGCAGTGCTAGGATAAGCGGGAGTGTTGAGCAGTTCTTC
TRBJ2-2 | TRBD2 | TRBV15 | . | CATEGGTGELFF | TGTGCCACCGAGGGAGGGACCGGGGAGCTGTTTTTT
TRBJ1-5 | . | TRBV12-3/TRBV12-4 | . | CASSFIGSNQPQHF | TGTGCCAGCAGTTTTATCGGTAGCAATCAGCCCCAGCATTTT
TRBJ2-2 | . | TRBV28 | many | CASSPENTGELFF | TGTGCCAGCAGTCCCGAGAACACCGGGGAGCTGTTTTTT
TRBJ2-2 | . | TRBV12-3/TRBV12-4 | . | CASWREQAGAGELFF | TGTGCCAGTTGGAGAGAGCAAGCGGGCGCCGGGGAGCTGTTTTTT
TRBJ2-1 | TRBD2 | TRBV6-1 | few | CASSDIIGRGGSKNEQFF | TGTGCCAGCAGTGACATCATTGGTCGGGGGGGCTCCAAAAATGAGCAGTTCTTC
TRBJ2-1 | . | TRBV2 | . | CASRRTPLGGSNEQFF | TGTGCCAGCAGACGAACCCCCTTGGGCGGAAGTAATGAGCAGTTCTTC
TRBJ1-2 | TRBD1 | TRBV7-9 | . | CASTQGQGNCYTF | TGTGCCAGCACCCAGGGACAGGGGAATTGCTACACCTTC
TRBJ1-1 | . | TRBV27 | many | CASGIQGEAFF | TGTGCCAGCGGCATTCAGGGTGAAGCTTTCTTT
TRBJ2-3 | TRBD2 | TRBV9 | many | CASSAGTTSTDTQYF | TGTGCCAGCAGCGCCGGGACTACCAGCACAGATACGCAGTATTTT
TRBJ1-5 | . | TRBV5-1 | few | CASSLENTQGQPQHF | TGCGCCAGCAGCTTGGAGAACACGCAGGGACAGCCCCAGCATTTT
TRBJ1-2 | TRBD1 | TRBV5-4 | . | CASSLVPRDRGEANYGYTF | TGTGCCAGCAGCTTGGTCCCGCGGGACAGGGGCGAAGCTAACTATGGCTACACCTTC